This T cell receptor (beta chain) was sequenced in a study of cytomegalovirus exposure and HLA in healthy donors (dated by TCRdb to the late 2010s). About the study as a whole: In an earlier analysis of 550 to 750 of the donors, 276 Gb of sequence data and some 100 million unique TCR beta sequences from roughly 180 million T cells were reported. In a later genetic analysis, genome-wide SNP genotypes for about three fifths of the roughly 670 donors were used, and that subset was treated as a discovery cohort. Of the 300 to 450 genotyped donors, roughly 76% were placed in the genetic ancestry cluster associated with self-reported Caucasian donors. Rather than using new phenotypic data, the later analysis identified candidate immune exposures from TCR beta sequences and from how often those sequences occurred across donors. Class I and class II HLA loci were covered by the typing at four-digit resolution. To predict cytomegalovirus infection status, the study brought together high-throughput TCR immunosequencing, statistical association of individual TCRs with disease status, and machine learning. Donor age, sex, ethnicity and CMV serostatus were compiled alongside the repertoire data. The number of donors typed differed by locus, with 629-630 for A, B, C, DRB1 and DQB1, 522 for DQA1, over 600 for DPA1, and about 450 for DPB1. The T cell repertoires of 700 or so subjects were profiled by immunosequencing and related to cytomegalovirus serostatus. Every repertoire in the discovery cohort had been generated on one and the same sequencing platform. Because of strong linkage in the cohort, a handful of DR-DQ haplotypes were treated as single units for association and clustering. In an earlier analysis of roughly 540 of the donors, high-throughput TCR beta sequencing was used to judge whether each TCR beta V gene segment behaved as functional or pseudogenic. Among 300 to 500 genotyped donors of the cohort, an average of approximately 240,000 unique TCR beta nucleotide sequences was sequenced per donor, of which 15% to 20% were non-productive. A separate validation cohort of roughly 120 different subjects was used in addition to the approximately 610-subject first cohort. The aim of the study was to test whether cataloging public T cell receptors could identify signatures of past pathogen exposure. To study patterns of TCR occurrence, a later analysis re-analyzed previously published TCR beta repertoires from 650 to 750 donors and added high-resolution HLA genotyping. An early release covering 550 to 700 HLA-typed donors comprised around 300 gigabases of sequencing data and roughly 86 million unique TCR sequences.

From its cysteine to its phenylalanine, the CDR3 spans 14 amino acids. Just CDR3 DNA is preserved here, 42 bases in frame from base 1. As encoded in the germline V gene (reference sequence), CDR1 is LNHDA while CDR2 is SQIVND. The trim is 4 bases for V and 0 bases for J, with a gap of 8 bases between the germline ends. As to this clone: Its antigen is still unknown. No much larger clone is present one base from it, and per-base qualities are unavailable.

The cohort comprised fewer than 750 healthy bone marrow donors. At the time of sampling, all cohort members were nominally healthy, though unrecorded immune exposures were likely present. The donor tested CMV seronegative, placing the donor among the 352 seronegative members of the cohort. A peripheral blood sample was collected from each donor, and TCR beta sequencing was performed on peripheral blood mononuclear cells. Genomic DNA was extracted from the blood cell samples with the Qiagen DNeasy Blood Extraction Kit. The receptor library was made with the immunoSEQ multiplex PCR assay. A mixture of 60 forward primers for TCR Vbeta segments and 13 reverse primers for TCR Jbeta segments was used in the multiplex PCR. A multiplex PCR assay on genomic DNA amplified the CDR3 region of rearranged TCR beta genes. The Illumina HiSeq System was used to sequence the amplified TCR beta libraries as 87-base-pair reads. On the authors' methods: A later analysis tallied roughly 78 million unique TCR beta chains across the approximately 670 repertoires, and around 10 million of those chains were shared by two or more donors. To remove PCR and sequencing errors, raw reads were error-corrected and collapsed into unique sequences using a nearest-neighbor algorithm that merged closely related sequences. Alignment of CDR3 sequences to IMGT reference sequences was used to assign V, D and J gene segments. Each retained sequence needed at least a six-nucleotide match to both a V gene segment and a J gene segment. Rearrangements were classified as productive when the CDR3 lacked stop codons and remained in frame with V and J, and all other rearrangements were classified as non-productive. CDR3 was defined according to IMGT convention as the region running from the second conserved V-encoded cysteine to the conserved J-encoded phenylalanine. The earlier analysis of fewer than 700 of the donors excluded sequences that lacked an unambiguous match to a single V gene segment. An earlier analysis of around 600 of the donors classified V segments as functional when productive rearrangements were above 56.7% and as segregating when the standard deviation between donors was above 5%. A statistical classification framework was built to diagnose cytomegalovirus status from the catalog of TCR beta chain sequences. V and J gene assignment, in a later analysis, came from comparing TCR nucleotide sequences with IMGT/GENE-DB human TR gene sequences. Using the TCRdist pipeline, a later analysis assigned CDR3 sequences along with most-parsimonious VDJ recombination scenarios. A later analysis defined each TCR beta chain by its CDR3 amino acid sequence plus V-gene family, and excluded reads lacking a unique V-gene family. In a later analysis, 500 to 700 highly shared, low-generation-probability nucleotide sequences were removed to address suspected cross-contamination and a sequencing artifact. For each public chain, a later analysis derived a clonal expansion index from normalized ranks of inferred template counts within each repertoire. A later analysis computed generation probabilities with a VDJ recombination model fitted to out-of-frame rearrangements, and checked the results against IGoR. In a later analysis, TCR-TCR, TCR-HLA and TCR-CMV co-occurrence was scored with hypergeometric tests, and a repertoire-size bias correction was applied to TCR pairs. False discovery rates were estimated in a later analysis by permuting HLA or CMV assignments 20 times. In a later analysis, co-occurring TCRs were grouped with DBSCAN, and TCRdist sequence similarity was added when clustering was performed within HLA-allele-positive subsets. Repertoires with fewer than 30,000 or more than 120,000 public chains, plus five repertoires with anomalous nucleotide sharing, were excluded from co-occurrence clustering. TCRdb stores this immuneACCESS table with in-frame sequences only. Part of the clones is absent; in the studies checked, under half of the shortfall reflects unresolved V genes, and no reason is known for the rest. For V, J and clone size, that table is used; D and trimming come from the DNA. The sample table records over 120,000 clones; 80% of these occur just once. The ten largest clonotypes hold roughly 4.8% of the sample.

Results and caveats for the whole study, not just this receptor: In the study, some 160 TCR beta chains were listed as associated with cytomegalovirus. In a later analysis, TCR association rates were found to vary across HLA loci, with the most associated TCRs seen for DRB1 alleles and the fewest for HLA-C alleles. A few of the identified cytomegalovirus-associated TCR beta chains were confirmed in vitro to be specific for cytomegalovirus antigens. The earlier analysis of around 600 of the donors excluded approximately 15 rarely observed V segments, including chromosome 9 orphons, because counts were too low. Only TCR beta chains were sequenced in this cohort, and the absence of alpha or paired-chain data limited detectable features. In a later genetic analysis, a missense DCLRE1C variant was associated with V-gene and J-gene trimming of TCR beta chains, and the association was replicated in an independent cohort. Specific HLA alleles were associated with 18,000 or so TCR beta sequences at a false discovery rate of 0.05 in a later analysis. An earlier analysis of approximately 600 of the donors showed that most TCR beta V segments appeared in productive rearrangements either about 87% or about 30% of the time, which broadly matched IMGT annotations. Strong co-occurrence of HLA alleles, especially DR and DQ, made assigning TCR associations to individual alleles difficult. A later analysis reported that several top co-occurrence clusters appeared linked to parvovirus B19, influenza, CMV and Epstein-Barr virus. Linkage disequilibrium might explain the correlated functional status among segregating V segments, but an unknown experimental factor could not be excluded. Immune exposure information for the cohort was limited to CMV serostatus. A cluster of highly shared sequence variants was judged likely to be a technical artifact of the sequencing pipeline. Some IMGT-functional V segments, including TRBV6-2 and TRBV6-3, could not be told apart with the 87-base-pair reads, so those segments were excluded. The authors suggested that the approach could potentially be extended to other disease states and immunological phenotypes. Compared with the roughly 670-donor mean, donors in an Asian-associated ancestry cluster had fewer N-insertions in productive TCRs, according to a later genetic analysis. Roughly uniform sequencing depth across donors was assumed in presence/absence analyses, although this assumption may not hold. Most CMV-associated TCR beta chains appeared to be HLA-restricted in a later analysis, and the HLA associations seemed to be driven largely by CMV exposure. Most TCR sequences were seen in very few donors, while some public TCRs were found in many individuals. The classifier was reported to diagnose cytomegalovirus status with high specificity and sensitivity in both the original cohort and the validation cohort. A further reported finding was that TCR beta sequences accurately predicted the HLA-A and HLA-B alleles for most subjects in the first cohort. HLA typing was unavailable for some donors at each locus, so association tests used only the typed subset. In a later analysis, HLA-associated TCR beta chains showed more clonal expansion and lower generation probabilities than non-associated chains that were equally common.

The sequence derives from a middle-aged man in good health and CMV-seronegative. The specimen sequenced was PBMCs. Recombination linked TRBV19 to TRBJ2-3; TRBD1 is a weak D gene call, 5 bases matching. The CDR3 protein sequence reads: CASSRRQSTDTQYF. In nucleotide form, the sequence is TGTGCCAGTAGTAGAAGACAGAGCACAGATACGCAGTATTTT.